The 11 T cell receptor beta chains listed next were all sequenced from one sample in a study of blood T cells in healthy people across ages. The second PCR ran roughly 6 to 11 cycles with a sample-barcoded 5' primer and J-beta primers. TCRdb fed the 5' RACE reads into MiXCR, producing one record per CDR3 protein. Seen here are about 640,000 distinct CDR3 sequences, 25% to 35% observed once, and the top ten hold approximately 14%. Input material: blood. The receptors derive from an elderly woman in good health.

Notes on this clonotype: A read error may explain this, as a much larger clone is one base away. This chain uses TRBV24-1 with TRBJ2-5; 12 positions agree with TRBD2. CDR1 and CDR2 from the germline V gene are KGHDR and SFDVKD. CDR3 length: 16 amino acids. Here the CDR3 reads CAASDNGLAGKETQYF. The CDR3 DNA reads as TGTGCCGCCAGTGATAATGGACTAGCGGGGAAAGAGACCCAGTACTTC.

This clonotype was found a few times. This may arise from a read error, as a much more abundant clone is one base away. The rearrangement joins TRBV7-3 to TRBJ2-7, with 8 bases aligning to TRBD2. Matching the DNA end better, TRBJ2-5 makes the J call doubtful. Germline V CDR1 and CDR2: SGHTA, FQGTGA. The CDR3 has 14 residues. The CDR3 DNA is TGTGCCAGCAACTCGGGGGGGCATAAAGAGACCCAGTACTTC. Protein product: CASNSGGHKETQYF.

Many counts were recorded for this clonotype. The chain's CDR3 is CASSRGGGYLGTDTQYF. Here the CDR3 DNA reads TGCGCCAGCAGCCGTGGCGGGGGGTACTTGGGGACAGATACGCAGTATTTT. The chain links TRBV4-3 to TRBJ2-3; 8 bases line up with TRBD2. The V segment lost 4 bases and the J segment 3 bases; nucleotides outside the gene matches: 12. The CDR3 has 17 amino acids. Germline-derived CDR1 and CDR2 are LGHNA and YSLEER.

This chain joins TRBV3-1 and TRBJ2-5, with TRBD1 matching over 8 bases. The J call is in doubt because the DNA end fits TRBJ2-7 better. Per germline, CDR1 LGHDT and CDR2 YNNKEL (reference sequence). This CDR3 spans 14 amino acids. The DNA for the CDR3 is TGTGCCAGCAGCCAGTCAGGGGGCGGAGGCGAGCAGTACTTC. This sequence encodes CASSQSGGGGEQYF.

This clonotype occurred many times. The chain joins TRBV12-3 or TRBV12-4 to TRBJ1-2; D is unclear. The CDR3 is 13 residues long. The V end lost 2 bases, the J end lost 2 bases, and 6 bases lay between the germline ends. CDR3 nucleotide sequence: TGTGCCAGCAGTTTATTAAGGAACTATGGCTACACCTTC. Translation: CASSLLRNYGYTF.

Ten or more counts support this clonotype. The chain is built from TRBV30 and TRBJ2-1; D is tentatively TRBD1 or TRBD2 (6 bases each). This CDR3 comprises 11 residues. Per germline, CDR1 GTSNPN and CDR2 SVGIG (reference sequence). The DNA for the CDR3 is TGTGCGAGGAGGGGGGCCAATGAGCAGTTCTTC. Encoded protein: CARRGANEQFF.

The chain recombines TRBV5-1 with TRBJ1-1, with D unresolved. From germline, CDR1 is SGHRS and CDR2 YFSETQ. The CDR3 sequence is 16 residues long. The V end was cut by 4 bases, the J end by 1 base, with 17 bases between. CDR3 bases: TGCGCCAGCAGCCTGAGGGCCGGCAACACGAACACTGAAGCTTTCTTT. Protein: CASSLRAGNTNTEAFF.

Remarks on this clonotype: This may come from a read error, since a much larger clone is one base off. J is TRBJ2-6 and V is TRBV6-1, with D maybe TRBD1 (5 bases). The CDR3 is 15 amino acids. Germline CDR1 is MNHNS and CDR2 is SASEGT. The CDR3 DNA reads TGTGCCAGCAGTCTGGACAAATCTGGGGCCAACGTCCGGACTTTC. Amino acid sequence: CASSLDKSGANVRTF.

This clonotype was recorded many times. The V call is TRBV4-1, the J call TRBJ1-2, with D unclear. Germline-derived CDR1 and CDR2 are MGHRA and YSYEKL. The V gene lost 4 bases and the J gene lost 6 bases, with 12 bases spanning the gap. The CDR3 sequence is 13 residues long. The CDR3 nucleotides are TGCGCCAGCAGCCTAGGGAGAAGGGATGGCTACACCTTC. Protein sequence: CASSLGRRDGYTF.

This clonotype was detected only a few times. V and J are TRBV29-1 and TRBJ1-1, with 7 bases fitting TRBD1. Per germline, CDR1 SQVTM and CDR2 ANQGSEA. The CDR3 covers 16 residues. The J segment lost 4 bases and the V segment lost 6 bases, leaving 17 bases of the junction unmatched. The chain's CDR3 is CSVRGQSESRGTEAFF. DNA for the CDR3: TGCAGCGTGCGGGGACAGTCAGAATCTCGCGGCACTGAAGCTTTCTTT.

The DNA of the CDR3 is TGCGCCAGCAGCTTTGGGGACAGGGGCCTGACTTATGGCTACACCTTC. Translating it yields CASSFGDRGLTYGYTF. The V and J genes are TRBV5-1 and TRBJ1-2; 10 bases are shared with TRBD1. With 2 bases clipped from V and 5 bases from J, the junction kept 9 bases outside the gene matches. The CDR3 runs 16 residues. CDR1 is SGHRS and CDR2 is YFSETQ in the germline V gene.